These 31 T cell receptor beta chains originate from one sample sequenced in a study of blood T cell repertoires in COVID-19. Generated by immunoSEQ multiplex PCR, the TCRdb table keeps only in-frame clones and is missing some. The sample yields about 300,000 clones, more than 70% seen once. Input material: peripheral blood. All receptors derive from a woman aged 45-60 years with acute or convalescent COVID-19.

V and J are TRBV7-9 and TRBJ1-4; 8 bases fit TRBD1. After removal of 5 bases from V and 10 bases from J, the junction contained 6 bases not matched to a gene. This CDR3 is 13 amino acids long. Germline-derived CDR1 and CDR2 are SEHNR and FQNEAQ (reference sequence). In nucleotides, the CDR3 is TGTGCCAGCAGCCAAGGGACAGGCGGAAAACTGTTTTTT. This translates into CASSQGTGGKLFF.

The rearrangement uses TRBV9 and TRBJ2-5, with 13 bases that match TRBD2. V lost 3 bases to trimming and J lost 2 bases; unmatched junction nucleotides: 4. The CDR3 spans 16 residues. CDR1 SGDLS and CDR2 YYNGEE come from the germline V gene. The CDR3 bases are TGTGCCAGCAGCGGAAGACTAGCGGGGGGACAAGAGACCCAGTACTTC. Amino acid sequence: CASSGRLAGGQETQYF.

This clone appeared a few times. The CDR3 loop reads CASSLSLRQLYEQYV. CDR3 in DNA: TGTGCCAGCAGCTTGAGTTTAAGACAGCTTTACGAGCAGTACGTC. V usage is TRBV5-5 and J usage is TRBJ2-7; possible D gene TRBD1, 5 bases. CDR1 and CDR2 (germline): SGHKS, YYEKEE (reference sequence). CDR3 length: 15 residues. Trimming pared 1 base from V and 4 bases from J, leaving 15 bases between.

The chain is built from TRBV5-8 and TRBJ2-1; 7 bases agree with TRBD1. The CDR3 is made up of 12 amino acids. The V segment lost 0 bases and the J segment 14 bases; nucleotides outside the gene matches: 5. CDR1 and CDR2 (germline): SGHTS, YDEGEE. DNA of the CDR3: TGTGCCAGCAGCTTGGCGGGACAGAGTGAGTTCTTC. This sequence encodes CASSLAGQSEFF.

This chain joins TRBV19 and TRBJ2-5; D is perhaps TRBD2 (7 bases). This CDR3 is built from 17 residues. Trimming removed 9 bases from V and 1 base from J, with 24 bases in between. Germline CDR1 LNHDA, CDR2 SQIVND (reference sequence). DNA of the CDR3: TGTGCCAGCCCCCACAGGGTACTCCCGGGGGGCCAAGAGACCCAGTACTTC. Its translation: CASPHRVLPGGQETQYF. Filled out from reference TRBV19 and TRBJ2-5, the complete variable domain reads DGGITQSPKYLFRKEGQNVTLSCEQNLNHDAMYWYRQDPGQGLRLIYYSQIVNDFQKGDIAEGYSVSREKKESFPLTVTSAQKNPTAFYLCASPHRVLPGGQETQYFGPGTRLLVL.

This sequence joins TRBV14 and TRBJ2-1; TRBD2 matches 8 bases. Germline values: CDR1 SGHDN, CDR2 FVKESK. The ends lost 6 bases at V and 7 bases at J; junction bases unmatched: 5. The CDR3 is 13 residues long. CDR3 DNA sequence: TGTGCCAGCAGTCCCACTAGCGGTAATGAGCAGTTCTTC. Translating gives CASSPTSGNEQFF.

The gene calls are TRBV9 and TRBJ2-3; 7 bases line up with TRBD2. CDR1 is SGDLS and CDR2 is YYNGEE in the germline V gene. Trimming removed 2 bases from V and 6 bases from J; junction bases left unmatched: 6. The length of the CDR3 is 14 residues. For the CDR3, the DNA is TGTGCCAGCAGCGTCAGCGGGGTAGGGGATACGCAGTATTTT. This sequence encodes CASSVSGVGDTQYF.

In this sample, this clone turned up once. The V gene is TRBV15, the J gene TRBJ1-5; 9 nucleotides agree with TRBD1. V lost 1 base to trimming and J lost 7 bases; unmatched junction nucleotides: 5. CDR1 is LNHNV, CDR2 YYDKDF, per germline (reference sequence). The CDR3 runs 15 residues. The CDR3 here is CATSRVGTGLQPQHF. CDR3 in DNA: TGTGCCACCAGCAGAGTAGGGACAGGGCTCCAGCCCCAGCATTTT.

The chain has TRBV5-1 and TRBJ2-3, with 7 positions matching TRBD2. The germline V gene has CDR1 SGHRS and CDR2 YFSETQ. The ends lost 7 bases at V and 2 bases at J; junction bases unmatched: 10. CDR3 length: 15 residues. In nucleotides, the CDR3 is TGCGCCAGCCCCAGCGGGGCCACTTACACAGATACGCAGTATTTT. Protein: CASPSGATYTDTQYF.

The chain has TRBV7-7 and TRBJ2-2; 9 bases align to TRBD2. V lost 0 bases and J lost 3; bases outside the gene matches: 8. The CDR3 is 18 residues long. CDR1 is SSHAT and CDR2 is FNYEAQ in the germline V gene (reference sequence). CDR3 protein: CASSLASGRSSDTGELFF. In DNA form, the CDR3 reads TGTGCCAGCAGCTTAGCCAGCGGGAGGTCATCGGACACCGGGGAGCTGTTTTTT. Together with reference TRBV7-7 and TRBJ2-2, the CDR3 gives the full variable domain: GAGVSQSPRYKVTKRGQDVTLRCDPISSHATLYWYQQALGQGPEFLTYFNYEAQPDKSGLPSDRFSAERPEGSISTLTIQRTEQRDSAMYRCASSLASGRSSDTGELFFGEGSRLTVL.

This clone appeared a single time. The chain uses TRBV5-1 and TRBJ1-1; TRBD1 matches 8 bases. Germline V gives CDR1 SGHRS, CDR2 YFSETQ. With V trimmed by 2 bases and J by 5 bases, 5 bases remained unmatched. The CDR3 sequence is 14 residues long. The CDR3 region is CASSLRTGYTEAFF. CDR3 DNA sequence: TGCGCCAGCAGCTTACGGACAGGGTATACTGAAGCTTTCTTT.

This clone was recorded only once. The chain has TRBV24-1 and TRBJ1-4; D might be TRBD1 (6 bases). Germline V lookup: CDR1 KGHDR, CDR2 SFDVKD. V lost 9 bases, J lost 5 bases, and 6 bases lay in between. The CDR3 has 11 amino acids. CDR3 amino acids: CATGQNEKLFF. CDR3 DNA: TGTGCCACCGGACAGAATGAAAAACTGTTTTTT.

The gene calls are TRBV4-1 and TRBJ1-4, with TRBD1 as a possible D gene (6 bases). The CDR3 is 15 residues long. Deletions cut 2 bases from V and 2 bases from J, with 9 bases between. Germline loops: CDR1 MGHRA, CDR2 YSYEKL. The CDR3 protein is CASSQNRATNEKLFF. CDR3 DNA: TGCGCCAGCAGCCAAAACAGGGCGACTAATGAAAAACTGTTTTTT.

This clone was counted a few times. V is TRBV6-1 and J is TRBJ1-1; D possibly corresponds to TRBD1 (5 bases). Trimming left V 3 bases short and J 3 bases short, with 11 bases between. In germline, CDR1 is MNHNS, CDR2 SASEGT. The CDR3 has 14 residues. CDR3 in DNA: TGTGCCAGCAGTGATTACTGGGGCGACACTGAAGCTTTCTTT. As protein: CASSDYWGDTEAFF.

This rearrangement joins TRBV7-9 to TRBJ1-4, with D possibly being TRBD1 (6 bases). From germline, CDR1 is SEHNR and CDR2 FQNEAQ (reference sequence). Deletions cut 4 bases from V and 0 bases from J, with 9 bases between. This CDR3 spans 15 amino acids. CDR3 nucleotides: TGTGCCAGCAGCTCAGGGACAACAACTAATGAAAAACTGTTTTTT. Its protein is CASSSGTTTNEKLFF.

This clone was found a few times. CDR3 amino acids: CASSQDPAGNSGANVLTF. In nucleotides, the CDR3 is TGTGCCAGCAGCCAAGATCCCGCGGGGAACTCTGGGGCCAACGTCCTGACTTTC. This chain connects TRBV4-2 to TRBJ2-6, with D perhaps TRBD2 (6 bases). Trimming shortened V by 0 bases and J by 0 bases, and 12 bases separated the two germline ends. Per the germline V gene, CDR1 is LGHNA and CDR2 is YNFKEQ. The CDR3 has 18 residues.

Comment on this clone: Germline is not matched at one junction end, which may reflect a read error. The J gene is TRBJ1-2, the V gene TRBV6-2 or TRBV6-3; no reliable D call. Germline-derived CDR1 and CDR2 are MNHEY and SVGEGT. The length of the CDR3 is 11 residues. The CDR3 region is CASSSPRDFLF. The CDR3 nucleotides read TGTGCCAGCAGTTCACCTAGAGACTTCCTCTTC.

The chain uses TRBV11-3 and TRBJ1-3; D gene uncertain. Germline CDR1 reads SGHNT; CDR2 reads YENEEA. Deletions cut 5 bases from V and 8 bases from J, with 13 bases between. The CDR3 has 13 amino acids. As DNA, the CDR3 is TGTGCCAGCAGCCCCATGCGAGGTGACACCATATATTTT. Protein sequence: CASSPMRGDTIYF.

The gene calls are TRBV7-2 and TRBJ2-3; D is uncertain. The CDR3 sequence is 14 residues long. V was shortened by 4 bases and J by 2 bases, with 10 bases between the two germline ends. Germline V CDR1 and CDR2: SGHTA, FQGNSA. The DNA of the CDR3 is TGTGCCAGCAGCTACGCGAGGCACACAGATACGCAGTATTTT. Its translation is CASSYARHTDTQYF.

The CDR3 coding sequence is TGTGCCAGCAGCCACCCTGGCAGGGTCAGCGCCGATACGCAGTATTTT. Protein: CASSHPGRVSADTQYF. The gene calls are TRBV2 and TRBJ2-3; weak D call: TRBD1 (5 bases). Per germline, CDR1 SNHLY and CDR2 FYNNEI. CDR3 length: 16 residues. The V end was cut by 6 bases, the J end by 6 bases, with 22 bases between.

This clone was observed a few times. The chain links TRBV6-5 to TRBJ2-1, with D unclear. V dropped 0 bases and J dropped 5 bases, with 5 bases sitting between them. There are 13 residues in the CDR3. Germline V gene data show CDR1 as MNHEY and CDR2 as SVGAGI. The CDR3 DNA reads TGTGCCAGCAGTTACTCCCTCGACAATGAGCAGTTCTTC. As protein: CASSYSLDNEQFF.

This chain joins TRBV4-1 and TRBJ2-3; D is unclear. This CDR3 spans 13 amino acids. V lost 2 bases and J lost 7, with 10 bases in between. CDR1 and CDR2 (germline): MGHRA, YSYEKL. As DNA, the CDR3 is TGCGCCAGCAGCCAAAATGCGGAAAATACGCAGTATTTT. This codes for CASSQNAENTQYF.

The genes are TRBV10-2 and TRBJ1-2; the D gene is possibly TRBD1 (5 bases). Trimming cost V 6 bases and J 3 bases, with 8 bases left between them. The length of the CDR3 is 12 residues. Per the germline V gene, CDR1 is WSHSY and CDR2 is SAAADI. The CDR3 loop reads CASSRDDYGYTF. The CDR3 bases are TGCGCCAGCAGCAGGGATGACTATGGCTACACCTTC.

The chain recombines TRBV25-1 with TRBJ2-1; weak D call: TRBD2 (7 bases). Trimming stripped 8 bases from V and 7 bases from J, with 18 bases between. CDR1 and CDR2 (germline): MGHDK, SYGVNS. The length of the CDR3 is 14 residues. In DNA, the CDR3 is TGTGCCAGCTCCCGGGCGGGGGCCCTGAATGAGCAGTTCTTC. This gives the protein CASSRAGALNEQFF.

This chain links TRBV6-5 with TRBJ1-2; D is undetermined. Trimming removed 7 bases from V and 6 bases from J, with 12 bases in between. Germline loops: CDR1 MNHEY, CDR2 SVGAGI. CDR3 length equals 12 residues. In DNA form, the CDR3 reads TGTGCCAGCATCGACTTGTTGGATGGCTACACCTTC. Translating gives CASIDLLDGYTF.

This chain joins TRBV5-1 and TRBJ2-2; maybe TRBD1 (5 bases). Germline V gene data show CDR1 as SGHRS and CDR2 as YFSETQ. V was pared by 5 bases and J by 4 bases, with 15 bases between. The CDR3 runs 15 residues. The CDR3 DNA sequence: TGCGCCAGCAGGAAACAGGATCCGAGCACCGGGGAGCTGTTTTTT. Translation: CASRKQDPSTGELFF.

This clone occurred a few times. The chain uses TRBV6-5 and TRBJ1-1; TRBD1 agrees at 8 bases. Trimming cost V 4 bases and J 1 base; bases outside gene matches: 5. There are 15 residues in the CDR3. Looked up from germline, CDR1 is MNHEY and CDR2 is SVGAGI. CDR3 in DNA: TGTGCCAGCAGTTGGGACAGGATGGGGAACACTGAAGCTTTCTTT. Protein sequence: CASSWDRMGNTEAFF.

Concerning this clone itself: The same CDR3 is also encoded by other DNA sequences in this sample. J is TRBJ1-2 and V is TRBV12-3 or TRBV12-4, with 8 bases identical to TRBD1. This CDR3 has 13 residues. V dropped 6 bases and J dropped 5; count of bases not matched to a gene: 5. CDR3 DNA sequence: TGTGCCAGCAGCCTCGACAGGGGTTATGGCTACACCTTC. Protein product: CASSLDRGYGYTF.

The chain uses TRBV19 and TRBJ2-3, with a possible D match to TRBD2 (5 bases). Germline loops: CDR1 LNHDA, CDR2 SQIVND (reference sequence). V lost 7 bases and J 1 base, leaving 15 bases between the germline ends. CDR3 size: 15 residues. The CDR3 here is CASTKPRAGTDTQYF. The CDR3 DNA follows: TGTGCCAGTACTAAGCCGAGAGCGGGCACAGATACGCAGTATTTT.

The chain is built from TRBV5-1 and TRBJ2-1; 13 bases line up with TRBD2. Germline V gives CDR1 SGHRS, CDR2 YFSETQ. J was trimmed by 10 bases and V by 3 bases; bases with no gene match: 1. There are 13 residues in the CDR3. DNA of the CDR3: TGCGCCAGCAGCTCGACTAGCGGGGGGGAGCAGTTCTTC. Translated, it gives CASSSTSGGEQFF.

This clone was recorded only once. The chain recombines TRBV6-2 or TRBV6-3 with TRBJ2-6, with D tentatively TRBD2 (6 bases). V lost 6 bases and J lost 0, with 12 bases in between. In germline, CDR1 is MNHEY, CDR2 SVGEGT. The CDR3 is made up of 16 amino acids. This CDR3 is CASSRRLVSGANVLTF. For the CDR3, the DNA is TGTGCCAGCAGCCGGAGACTAGTCTCTGGGGCCAACGTCCTGACTTTC.